This TCR beta chain was sequenced during a study of blood T cell repertoires in COVID-19. In the authors' methods: Nucleated cell counts were estimated from reference gene primer amplification. The protocol was immunoSEQ multiplex PCR, while the TCRdb copy is restricted to in-frame clones and leaves out a portion. V and J calls and clone size follow that table, whereas D and trimming were derived from the DNA. Among about 150,000 clones listed, under 85% were seen once. V was pared by 3 bases and J by 0 bases, with 21 bases between. Per germline, CDR1 MNHEY and CDR2 SVGEGT. CDR3 size: 19 residues. Sequenced material: peripheral blood. The V gene is TRBV6-2 or TRBV6-3, the J gene TRBJ1-3, with TRBD1 as a possible D gene (5 bases). The receptor was isolated from a woman aged 80 or over with acute or convalescent COVID-19. The CDR3 region is CASSYPPSTRTISGNTIYF. The CDR3 bases are TGTGCCAGCAGTTATCCCCCGTCAACCAGGACAATCTCTGGAAACACCATATATTTT.